This is a list of T cell receptor beta chains from one sample in a study of blood T cell repertoires in COVID-19. Sequencing used immunoSEQ multiplex PCR; TCRdb keeps in-frame clones, though not all of them. Among 290,000 or so clones listed, 75% to 85% were seen once. The sequenced sample was peripheral blood. Every receptor here comes from a man over 45 with active or convalescent COVID-19. CDR3s include the opening cysteine and the closing phenylalanine or tryptophan. A D gene is named only where the DNA matches it firmly. Clone size is shown for a subset of rows, as once, few, many or a class of expanded clone.

j_gene: TRBJ1-2; abundance: NA; d_gene: TRBD1; v_gene: TRBV5-8; CDR3nt: TGTGCCAGCAGCCCAGGGGGGTTTGGCTATGGCTACACCTTC; CDR3aa: CASSPGGFGYGYTF
j_gene: TRBJ1-3; abundance: NA; d_gene: TRBD1; v_gene: TRBV4-2; CDR3nt: TGTGCCAGCAGCCAAGATGGGGGGACAGGGCTATCCTCCTCTGGAAACACCATATATTTT; CDR3aa: CASSQDGGTGLSSSGNTIYF
j_gene: TRBJ2-7; abundance: NA; d_gene: NA; v_gene: TRBV6-5; CDR3nt: TGTGCCAGCAGCCGCGATCTCGGACTCTCCAAGCAGTACTTC; CDR3aa: CASSRDLGLSKQYF
j_gene: TRBJ1-1; abundance: NA; d_gene: NA; v_gene: TRBV7-8; CDR3nt: TGTGCCAGCAGCTCTTACAGGGTGATTAGGAACATGGGCACTGAAGCTTTCTTT; CDR3aa: CASSSYRVIRNMGTEAFF
j_gene: TRBJ2-7; abundance: NA; d_gene: NA; v_gene: TRBV29-1; CDR3nt: TGCAGCTTCAGGGGAGTGTACGAGCAGTACTTC; CDR3aa: CSFRGVYEQYF
j_gene: TRBJ2-5; abundance: few; d_gene: NA; v_gene: TRBV18; CDR3nt: TGTGCCAGCTCACCAGGATCTTCGGGGGTGGCGGAGACCCAGTACTTC; CDR3aa: CASSPGSSGVAETQYF
j_gene: TRBJ2-7; abundance: few; d_gene: NA; v_gene: TRBV7-3; CDR3nt: TGTGCCAGCAGCTTAGGAGGGAGAGGCTACGAGCAGTACTTC; CDR3aa: CASSLGGRGYEQYF
j_gene: TRBJ2-7; abundance: NA; d_gene: NA; v_gene: TRBV19; CDR3nt: TGTGCCAGTAGTTACGGGACAAGATCCTACGAGCAGTACTTC; CDR3aa: CASSYGTRSYEQYF
j_gene: TRBJ2-3; abundance: NA; d_gene: TRBD2; v_gene: TRBV11-3; CDR3nt: TGTGCCAGCAAAGCGGGAGGGAGCACAGATACGCAGTATTTT; CDR3aa: CASKAGGSTDTQYF
j_gene: TRBJ2-7; abundance: NA; d_gene: NA; v_gene: TRBV9; CDR3nt: TGTGCCAGCAGCCCCCCTCATGGGACACCCGAGCAGTACTTC; CDR3aa: CASSPPHGTPEQYF
j_gene: TRBJ2-1; abundance: NA; d_gene: TRBD2; v_gene: TRBV5-1; CDR3nt: TGCGCCAGCAGCGTAACTAGCGGGGGGACCTACAATGAGCAGTTCTTC; CDR3aa: CASSVTSGGTYNEQFF
j_gene: TRBJ1-2; abundance: NA; d_gene: TRBD1; v_gene: TRBV7-9; CDR3nt: TGTGCCAGCAGCGACCCGGGACAGGGGAATGGCGGCTACACCTTC; CDR3aa: CASSDPGQGNGGYTF
j_gene: TRBJ1-6; abundance: NA; d_gene: TRBD1; v_gene: TRBV12-5; CDR3nt: TGTGCTAGTGGTTGGGGGACAGGGGACTCACCCCTCCACTTT; CDR3aa: CASGWGTGDSPLHF
j_gene: TRBJ1-2; abundance: NA; d_gene: TRBD1; v_gene: TRBV12-3/TRBV12-4; CDR3nt: TGTGCCAGCATGGACAGGGGCAGCTATGGCTACACCTTC; CDR3aa: CASMDRGSYGYTF
j_gene: TRBJ2-3; abundance: NA; d_gene: TRBD2; v_gene: TRBV6-6; CDR3nt: TGTGCCAGCAGTCCCCGACTAGCGGGAGGGCCTACAGATACGCAGTATTTT; CDR3aa: CASSPRLAGGPTDTQYF
j_gene: TRBJ2-7; abundance: few; d_gene: NA; v_gene: TRBV5-5; CDR3nt: TGTGCCAGCAGCTTTAAGTCAGGGATGAGCTCCTACGAGCAGTACTTC; CDR3aa: CASSFKSGMSSYEQYF
j_gene: TRBJ2-1; abundance: once; d_gene: TRBD2; v_gene: TRBV27; CDR3nt: TGTGCCAGCAGTTTCTATAGCGGGAGTCGTAGTACCGAGCAGTTCTTC; CDR3aa: CASSFYSGSRSTEQFF
j_gene: TRBJ1-5; abundance: NA; d_gene: NA; v_gene: TRBV2; CDR3nt: TGTGCCAGCAGTGAGGCAGGGCGGCTGGAGCAGCCCCAGCATTTT; CDR3aa: CASSEAGRLEQPQHF
j_gene: TRBJ1-3; abundance: once; d_gene: NA; v_gene: TRBV27; CDR3nt: TGTGCCAGCAGTTTTCAGTTTGGAAACACCATATATTTT; CDR3aa: CASSFQFGNTIYF
j_gene: TRBJ1-1; abundance: once; d_gene: NA; v_gene: TRBV19; CDR3nt: TGTGCCAGTAGTATTTGGGGGGAACTGAACACTGAAGCTTTCTTT; CDR3aa: CASSIWGELNTEAFF
j_gene: TRBJ2-3; abundance: NA; d_gene: NA; v_gene: TRBV5-1; CDR3nt: TGCGCCAGCAGCTTGGTAACAGATACGCAGTATTTT; CDR3aa: CASSLVTDTQYF
j_gene: TRBJ1-6; abundance: NA; d_gene: TRBD1; v_gene: TRBV23-1; CDR3nt: TGCGCCAGCAGTCAATCTGGTCGTCCCCATCATCGGGACAGTGTTATCGCGCCCCTCCACTTT; CDR3aa: CASSQSGRPHHRDSVIAPLHF
j_gene: TRBJ2-1; abundance: NA; d_gene: TRBD2; v_gene: TRBV6-5; CDR3nt: TGTGCCAGCAGTAAGGGACTAGCGGGAGGCCGTGAGCAGTTCTTC; CDR3aa: CASSKGLAGGREQFF
j_gene: TRBJ1-5; abundance: NA; d_gene: TRBD1; v_gene: TRBV28; CDR3nt: TGTGCCAGCAGTCCCTACAGGGGGAACCAGCCCCAGCATTTT; CDR3aa: CASSPYRGNQPQHF
j_gene: TRBJ2-3; abundance: NA; d_gene: TRBD2; v_gene: TRBV29-1; CDR3nt: TGCAGCGTTCCGGGGGGGCGAGACCCTTATACGCAGTATTTT; CDR3aa: CSVPGGRDPYTQYF
j_gene: TRBJ1-2; abundance: NA; d_gene: TRBD1; v_gene: TRBV5-4; CDR3nt: TGTGCCAGCAGGCAGTATGGACAGGGGATAAACTATGGCTACACCTTC; CDR3aa: CASRQYGQGINYGYTF
j_gene: TRBJ2-2; abundance: NA; d_gene: NA; v_gene: TRBV18; CDR3nt: TGTGCCAGCTCACCATCGGGAGACGCGAACACCGGGGAGCTGTTTTTT; CDR3aa: CASSPSGDANTGELFF
j_gene: TRBJ1-2; abundance: NA; d_gene: TRBD1; v_gene: TRBV10-2; CDR3nt: TGCGCCAGCCGGGAGACAGGGGTCGGCTCCTATGGCTACACCTTC; CDR3aa: CASRETGVGSYGYTF
j_gene: TRBJ1-4; abundance: NA; d_gene: NA; v_gene: TRBV25-1; CDR3nt: TGTGCCAGCGTTCGACACAGGACAAATGAAAAACTGTTTTTT; CDR3aa: CASVRHRTNEKLFF
j_gene: TRBJ2-2; abundance: NA; d_gene: NA; v_gene: TRBV5-1; CDR3nt: TGCGCCAGCAGCTTGGGAGTTATGGACACCGGGGAGCTGTTTTTT; CDR3aa: CASSLGVMDTGELFF
j_gene: TRBJ1-2; abundance: NA; d_gene: TRBD1; v_gene: TRBV4-1; CDR3nt: TGCGCCAGCAGCCAAGGTCCCGGGACAGGCCCTCCTGGCTACACCTTC; CDR3aa: CASSQGPGTGPPGYTF
j_gene: TRBJ1-3; abundance: NA; d_gene: NA; v_gene: TRBV19; CDR3nt: TGTGCCAGTAGTCACCGTCAGTTCTCTGGAAACACCATATATTTT; CDR3aa: CASSHRQFSGNTIYF
j_gene: TRBJ2-2; abundance: NA; d_gene: NA; v_gene: TRBV30; CDR3nt: TGTGCCTGGAGTATATCAAGGAGTAACCAGCCCGGGGAGCTGTTTTTT; CDR3aa: CAWSISRSNQPGELFF
j_gene: TRBJ2-3; abundance: once; d_gene: TRBD1; v_gene: TRBV30; CDR3nt: TGTGCCTGCAACGTGGGACAGGGAACGACAGATACGCAGTATTTT; CDR3aa: CACNVGQGTTDTQYF
j_gene: TRBJ1-1; abundance: NA; d_gene: TRBD1; v_gene: TRBV10-3; CDR3nt: TGTGCCATCAGCGCGGACAGGGGCACTGAAGCTTTCTTT; CDR3aa: CAISADRGTEAFF
j_gene: TRBJ2-7; abundance: NA; d_gene: TRBD1; v_gene: TRBV5-1; CDR3nt: TGCGCCAGCAGCTCCGGGACAGGCTCCTACGAGCAGTACTTC; CDR3aa: CASSSGTGSYEQYF
j_gene: TRBJ2-1; abundance: NA; d_gene: NA; v_gene: TRBV18; CDR3nt: TGTGCCAGCTCACCACCCGGAGGGAGCTCCTACAATGAGCAGTTCTTC; CDR3aa: CASSPPGGSSYNEQFF
j_gene: TRBJ2-1; abundance: NA; d_gene: NA; v_gene: TRBV28; CDR3nt: TGTGCCAGCAGTTTGGTTTCCCAGGCGGGCTCCTACAATGAGCAGTTCTTC; CDR3aa: CASSLVSQAGSYNEQFF
j_gene: TRBJ2-7; abundance: NA; d_gene: NA; v_gene: TRBV29-1; CDR3nt: TGCAGCGTTATGGCGGGCAGCTCCTACGAGCAGTACTTC; CDR3aa: CSVMAGSSYEQYF
j_gene: TRBJ2-7; abundance: NA; d_gene: TRBD1; v_gene: TRBV5-1; CDR3nt: TGCGCCAGCAGCAAGGGACAGGGAATCCACGAGCAGTACTTC; CDR3aa: CASSKGQGIHEQYF
j_gene: TRBJ2-3; abundance: NA; d_gene: NA; v_gene: TRBV3-1/TRBV3-2; CDR3nt: TGTGCCAGCAGCCAAGTTCAAGCGGGCACCACAGATACGCAGTATTTT; CDR3aa: CASSQVQAGTTDTQYF
j_gene: TRBJ1-6; abundance: NA; d_gene: TRBD1; v_gene: TRBV6-5; CDR3nt: TGTGCCAGCAGTTACTCGAACAGGGGTGGATCACCCCTCCACTTT; CDR3aa: CASSYSNRGGSPLHF